This T cell receptor beta chain was recorded in a study of cytomegalovirus exposure and HLA in healthy donors. General study points: Analysis performed later showed TCR beta chains linked to HLA being more clonally expanded than equally common others. The sole available immune exposure information was CMV serostatus.

As regards this clone: Its antigen is not identified.

The CDR3 consists of 15 residues. Germline V gives CDR1 SGHRS, CDR2 YFSETQ. Losses at the gene ends were 3 bases for V and 0 bases for J; bases not matched to a gene: 3. The PCR contained 60 Vbeta and 13 Jbeta primers. TCRdb's copy holds only in-frame clones and misses some; the assay was immunoSEQ multiplex PCR. Here the sample spans approximately 93,000 clones, over 75% being singletons. The sequence was collected from a man aged 45-60 years in good health and CMV-seronegative. V gene TRBV5-1 combines with J gene TRBJ2-3; 8 nucleotides line up with TRBD2. Input material: PBMCs. The DNA of the CDR3 is TGCGCCAGCAGCTCTAGCGGGCATAGCACAGATACGCAGTATTTT. It is translated as CASSSSGHSTDTQYF.